This TCR beta chain was sequenced during a study of identical twins (dated by TCRdb to about 2016). General notes on the study: To test whether fetal clonotypes persist, this study deep-sequenced TCR alpha and beta repertoires from monozygotic twins, from unrelated adults of various ages, and from cord blood. To rule out contamination, the twin experiments were replicated at different times with different library preparation protocols.

Findings and caveats that apply to the study as a whole: A weaker excess of twin sharing was found in beta out-of-frame sequences because the signal-to-noise ratio was lowered by fewer shared sequences. Invariant T cells such as MAIT and iNKT could partly confound zero-insertion analyses, though diverse VJ usage argued against this for most clonotypes. Because the same donors could not be followed over many years, the conclusions depended on cross-sectional statistical analysis. Compared with coincidental sharing between unrelated individuals, an excess of low generation-probability sequences was observed among out-of-frame TCR alpha sequences shared between twins. Fewer insertions were carried by abundant cord blood beta clonotypes, a similar but weaker trend appeared in young adult naive repertoires, and no such trend appeared in memory repertoires. Out-of-frame TCR alpha sharing in monozygotic twins was systematically underestimated by recombination models, whereas sharing between unrelated individuals was in agreement with the recombination models.

From cysteine to phenylalanine, the CDR3 is 15 amino acids long. The DNA shown is the 45-base CDR3, in frame from base 1. The germline V gene yields SGDLS for CDR1 and YYNGEE for CDR2. Clipping removes 0 bases from V and 4 bases from J, with 5 as the unmatched junction base count. Library preparation employed 5' RACE. TCRdb lists the instrument as Illumina HiSeq 2000. Template switching added a universal primer binding site, and the final cDNA carried a unique molecular identifier that allowed TCR cDNA molecules to be counted accurately. First-strand cDNA for TCR alpha and beta chains was synthesized from specific primers in the conserved constant-segment region. To control for contamination, every cDNA library was double barcoded, receiving both a SMART-Mk sample barcode and Illumina barcodes. Two successive PCR steps introduced TruSeq adapter sequences along with Illumina sample barcodes. The Illumina HiSeq platform was used with custom primers to sequence TCR alpha and beta cDNA libraries. As for the original processing: MiGEC processed the raw reads to extract unique molecular identifiers, while MiXCR was used to determine the CDR3 positions. Recombination models were inferred per individual with the repgenHMM and IGoR tools using an EM algorithm. The tcR package in R was used for shared clonotype analysis, with sharing normalized by the product of cloneset sizes. Out-of-frame nonproductive sequences were analyzed to study raw recombination free of thymic and clonal selection effects. TCRdb trimmed the raw reads at Q25, called clones with MiXCR and kept productive beta chains. Each entry is one CDR3 protein sequence, shown with its most common DNA and genes. The V and J calls were determined by TCRdb, not by the authors. This sample lists about 240,000 distinct CDR3 sequences; roughly a tenth were detected once. Of the sample, 9% to 10% is held by the ten largest clones.

This clonotype has a count of ten or more. It lacks a known antigen. No much larger clonotype is one base removed from it; base qualities were not supplied. Every donor was a healthy Caucasian. Using Miltenyi CD45RO+ enrichment and human naive T-cell isolation kits, memory (CD45RO+) and naive T cells were isolated from PBMC. The specimen was memory T cells sorted from blood. Per the publication, the cell subset or site label means: CD45RO+ enriched T cells. The sequence is built from TRBV9 and TRBJ2-3; TRBD2 aligns with 7 central bases. The receptor was derived from a man in his fifties or sixties in good health. The CDR3 region: CASSVGGSLADTQYF. The DNA sequence is given as TGTGCCAGCAGCGTAGGCGGGAGTTTGGCAGATACGCAGTATTTT.